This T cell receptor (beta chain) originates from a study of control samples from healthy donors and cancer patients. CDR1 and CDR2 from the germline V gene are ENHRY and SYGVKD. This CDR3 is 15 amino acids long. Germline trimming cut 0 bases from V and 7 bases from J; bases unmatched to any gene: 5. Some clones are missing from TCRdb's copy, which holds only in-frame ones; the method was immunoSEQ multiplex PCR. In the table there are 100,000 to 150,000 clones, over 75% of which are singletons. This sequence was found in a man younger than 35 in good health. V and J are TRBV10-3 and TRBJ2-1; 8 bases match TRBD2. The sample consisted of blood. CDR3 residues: CAISESVAGRNEQFF. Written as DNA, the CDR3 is TGTGCCATCAGTGAGTCGGTAGCGGGACGGAATGAGCAGTTCTTC.